One sample yielded the 9 T cell receptor beta chains listed below, sequenced in a study of cytomegalovirus exposure and HLA in healthy donors (dated by TCRdb to between 2016 and 2019). Receptor amplification or capture employed the immunoSEQ multiplex PCR assay. For the multiplex PCR, a mixture combining 60 forward primers for TCR Vbeta segments and 13 reverse primers for TCR Jbeta segments was used. TCRdb took this table from immuneACCESS and kept in-frame rearrangements with V and J called. Such tables lack part of the clones; where checked against another copy, unresolved V genes explain under half of the gap, and the rest is unexplained. This sample comprises 76,000 or so clones, 65% to 85% of them detected only once. Of the sample, roughly 16% falls within the top ten clones. Sequences were obtained from PBMCs. The receptors shown here come from a middle-aged woman in good health and CMV-seropositive.

The J gene is TRBJ2-7, the V gene TRBV7-8; the D gene is possibly TRBD1 (6 bases). CDR1 and CDR2 from the germline V gene are SGHVS and FQNEAQ. The CDR3 contains 15 residues. The ends were cut back, 5 bases at V and 4 bases at J, with 18 bases in the middle. CDR3 bases: TGTGCCAGCAGCGCGTGGGCAGGGGCTGGGTACGAGCAGTACTTC. Translated: CASSAWAGAGYEQYF. The full variable domain, rest sourced from reference TRBV7-8 and TRBJ2-7, is GAGVSQSPRYKVAKRGQDVALRCDPISGHVSLFWYQQALGQGPEFLTYFQNEAQLDKSGLPSDRFFAERPEGSVSTLKIQRTQQEDSAVYLCASSAWAGAGYEQYFGPGTRLTVT.

The sample holds one count of this clone. V usage is TRBV15 and J usage is TRBJ1-1, with D tentatively TRBD1 (5 bases). This CDR3 is 14 amino acids long. CDR1 LNHNV and CDR2 YYDKDF come from the germline V gene (reference sequence). The V gene lost 1 base and the J gene lost 1 base, with 7 bases spanning the gap. The CDR3 is CATSRGGQNTEAFF. In DNA form, the CDR3 reads TGTGCCACCAGCAGAGGCGGACAGAACACTGAAGCTTTCTTT.

This clone was detected only a few times. J is TRBJ1-2 and V is TRBV6-6, with 8 bases identical to TRBD1. The CDR3 spans 15 residues. CDR1 is MNHNY, CDR2 SVGAGI, per germline (reference sequence). V was clipped by 6 bases and J by 6 bases; unmatched bases: 12. CDR3 sequence: CASSPSPGDRHGYTF. CDR3 bases: TGTGCCAGCAGCCCATCCCCCGGGGACAGGCATGGCTACACCTTC.

The chain joins TRBV4-3 to TRBJ2-1; 11 bases map to TRBD2. CDR1 and CDR2 from the germline V gene are LGHNA and YSLEER. Germline trimming cut 0 bases from V and 1 base from J; bases unmatched to any gene: 2. The CDR3 totals 17 residues. This CDR3 is CASSQEPSGGSYNEQFF. CDR3 nucleotides: TGCGCCAGCAGCCAAGAGCCTAGCGGGGGGTCCTACAATGAGCAGTTCTTC.

The rearrangement joins TRBV7-2 to TRBJ2-4, with TRBD2 as a possible D gene (5 bases). Germline CDR1 reads SGHTA; CDR2 reads FQGNSA. The CDR3 runs to 18 residues. The germline V and J ends were trimmed by 5 bases and 0 bases, with 20 bases remaining between them. The chain's CDR3 is CASSPRSEGLIAKNIQYF. The CDR3 coding sequence is TGTGCCAGCAGCCCCCGCTCCGAGGGCCTCATAGCCAAAAACATTCAGTACTTC.

The J gene is TRBJ1-1, the V gene TRBV29-1, with a tentative D call TRBD1 (6 bases). Trimming pared 3 bases from V and 3 bases from J, leaving 11 bases between. The CDR3 spans 13 residues. CDR1 is SQVTM and CDR2 is ANQGSEA in the germline V gene. The CDR3 region is CSVEGAQDTEAFF. In nucleotides, the CDR3 is TGCAGCGTTGAGGGGGCGCAGGACACTGAAGCTTTCTTT.

The rearrangement links TRBV27 to TRBJ2-1, with TRBD2 matching 7 bases. Per the germline V gene, CDR1 is MNHEY and CDR2 is SMNVEV (reference sequence). Trimming at V came to 7 bases and at J to 1 base, leaving 7 bases not matched to a gene. CDR3 length equals 15 residues. Here the CDR3 DNA reads TGTGCCAGCAAGCGGGAACCTCTATCCTACAATGAGCAGTTCTTC. This gives the protein CASKREPLSYNEQFF.

This chain links TRBV12-5 with TRBJ1-1; no clear D. The CDR3 contains 11 residues. CDR1 LGHNT and CDR2 FRNRAP come from the germline V gene. Trimming pared 6 bases from V and 2 bases from J, leaving 4 bases between. CDR3 nucleotide sequence: TGTGCTAGTGGCCGTAACACTGAAGCTTTCTTT. Translated, it gives CASGRNTEAFF.

This sequence joins TRBV7-2 and TRBJ1-2; possibly TRBD1 for D (5 bases). The CDR3 covers 14 residues. Germline CDR1 is SGHTA and CDR2 is FQGNSA. Between the trimmed V and J ends, which lost 4 bases and 2 bases, there was a span of 11 bases. In nucleotides, the CDR3 is TGTGCCAGCAGCTCAGGGCCAGGCAACTATGGCTACACCTTC. Translating gives CASSSGPGNYGYTF.